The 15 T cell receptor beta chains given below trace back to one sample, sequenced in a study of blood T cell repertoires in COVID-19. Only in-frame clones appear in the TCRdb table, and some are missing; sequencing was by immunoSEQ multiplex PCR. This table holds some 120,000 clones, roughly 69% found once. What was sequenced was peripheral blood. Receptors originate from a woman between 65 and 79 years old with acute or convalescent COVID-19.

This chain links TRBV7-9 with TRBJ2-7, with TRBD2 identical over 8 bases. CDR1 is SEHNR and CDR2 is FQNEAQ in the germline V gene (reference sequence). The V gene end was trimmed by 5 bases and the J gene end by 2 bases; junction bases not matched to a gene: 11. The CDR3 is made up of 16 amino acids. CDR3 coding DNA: TGTGCCAGCAGCCCCCAGACTACGGGGGGGACCTACGAGCAGTACTTC. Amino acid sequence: CASSPQTTGGTYEQYF.

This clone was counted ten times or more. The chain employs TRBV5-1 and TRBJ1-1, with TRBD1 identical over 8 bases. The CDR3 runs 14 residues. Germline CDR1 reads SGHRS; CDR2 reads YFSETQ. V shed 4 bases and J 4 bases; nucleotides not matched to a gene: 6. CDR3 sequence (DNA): TGCGCCAGCAGCCACGGGACAGGAGGCACTGAAGCTTTCTTT. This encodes CASSHGTGGTEAFF.

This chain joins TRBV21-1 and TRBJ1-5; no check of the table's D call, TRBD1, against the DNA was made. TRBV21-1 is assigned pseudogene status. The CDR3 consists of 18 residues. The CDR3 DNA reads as TGTGCCAGCACCACCCGACTAGGGACAGGGGAAAGGCAACAGCCCCAGCATTTT. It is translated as CASTTRLGTGERQQPQHF.

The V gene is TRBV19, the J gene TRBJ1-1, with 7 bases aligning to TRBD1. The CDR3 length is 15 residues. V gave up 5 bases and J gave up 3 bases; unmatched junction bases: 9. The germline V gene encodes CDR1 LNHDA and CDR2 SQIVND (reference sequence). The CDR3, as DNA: TGTGCCAGTAGTCTCAAGAACAGGGGTGACACTGAAGCTTTCTTT. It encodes CASSLKNRGDTEAFF.

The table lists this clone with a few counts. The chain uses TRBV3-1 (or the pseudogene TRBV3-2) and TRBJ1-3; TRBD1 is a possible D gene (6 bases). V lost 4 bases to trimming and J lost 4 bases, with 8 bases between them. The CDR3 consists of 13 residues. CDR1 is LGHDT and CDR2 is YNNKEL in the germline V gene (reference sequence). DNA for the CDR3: TGTGCCAGCAGCCGCGGACAGGGAAACACCATATATTTT. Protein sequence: CASSRGQGNTIYF.

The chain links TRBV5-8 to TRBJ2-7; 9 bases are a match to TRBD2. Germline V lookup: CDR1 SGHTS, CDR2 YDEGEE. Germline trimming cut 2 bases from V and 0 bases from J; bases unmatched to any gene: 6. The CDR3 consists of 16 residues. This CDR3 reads CASSLGTSSASYEQYF. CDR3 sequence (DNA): TGTGCCAGCAGCTTAGGGACTAGCAGCGCCTCCTACGAGCAGTACTTC.

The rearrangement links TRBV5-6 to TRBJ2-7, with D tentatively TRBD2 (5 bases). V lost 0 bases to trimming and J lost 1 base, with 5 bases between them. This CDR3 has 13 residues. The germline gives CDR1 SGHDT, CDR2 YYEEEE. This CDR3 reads CASSLGRSYEQYF. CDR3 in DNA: TGTGCCAGCAGCTTGGGGAGGTCCTACGAGCAGTACTTC.

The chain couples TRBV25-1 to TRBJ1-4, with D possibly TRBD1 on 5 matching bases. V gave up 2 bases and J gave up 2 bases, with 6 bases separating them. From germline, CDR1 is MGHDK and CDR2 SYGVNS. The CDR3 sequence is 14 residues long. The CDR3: CASSEQGTNEKLFF. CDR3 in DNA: TGTGCCAGCAGTGAACAGGGTACTAATGAAAAACTGTTTTTT.

CDR3 DNA: TGTGCCTCAGGATCCCGACAGGGGGCGAACAACTATGGCTACACCTTC. Encoded protein: CASGSRQGANNYGYTF. This chain joins TRBV19 and TRBJ1-2; 10 bases line up with TRBD1. There are 16 residues in the CDR3. Germline loops: CDR1 LNHDA, CDR2 SQIVND (reference sequence). The ends lost 11 bases at V and 2 bases at J; junction bases unmatched: 14.

This CDR3 reads CASSFRDTYNEQFF. The DNA of the CDR3 is TGTGCCAGCAGCTTTAGGGACACCTACAATGAGCAGTTCTTC. The chain employs TRBV7-9 and TRBJ2-1, with D possibly being TRBD1 (6 bases). Deletions cut 3 bases from V and 2 bases from J, with 8 bases between. Germline V gene lookup returns CDR1 SEHNR and CDR2 FQNEAQ (reference sequence). This CDR3 comprises 14 residues.

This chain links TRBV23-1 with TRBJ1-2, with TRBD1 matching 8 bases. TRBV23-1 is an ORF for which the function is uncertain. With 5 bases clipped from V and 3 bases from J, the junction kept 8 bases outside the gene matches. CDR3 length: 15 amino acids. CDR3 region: CASSSDRGGDYGYTF. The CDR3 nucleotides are TGCGCCAGCAGTTCCGACAGGGGAGGTGACTATGGCTACACCTTC.

The CDR3 coding sequence is TGTGCCAGTAGTCCGTCCGACAGCTATGGCTACACCTTC. It yields the protein CASSPSDSYGYTF. The chain combines TRBV19 with TRBJ1-2; weak D call: TRBD1 (5 bases). Germline V gene lookup returns CDR1 LNHDA and CDR2 SQIVND (reference sequence). Trimming stripped 5 bases from V and 4 bases from J, with 11 bases between. There are 13 residues in the CDR3.

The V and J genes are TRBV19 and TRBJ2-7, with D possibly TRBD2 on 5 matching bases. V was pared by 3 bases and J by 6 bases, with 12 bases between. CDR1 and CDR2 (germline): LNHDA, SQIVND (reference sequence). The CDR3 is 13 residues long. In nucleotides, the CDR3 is TGTGCCAGTAGTATCTTCGGGAAGGGCGAGCAGTACTTC. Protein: CASSIFGKGEQYF.

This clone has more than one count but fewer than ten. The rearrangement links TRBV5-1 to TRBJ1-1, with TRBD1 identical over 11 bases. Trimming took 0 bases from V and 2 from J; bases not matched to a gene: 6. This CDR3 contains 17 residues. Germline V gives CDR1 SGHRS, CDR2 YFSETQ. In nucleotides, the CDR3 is TGCGCCAGCAGCTTGGGGACAGGGGGCAGTAGAAACACTGAAGCTTTCTTT. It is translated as CASSLGTGGSRNTEAFF.

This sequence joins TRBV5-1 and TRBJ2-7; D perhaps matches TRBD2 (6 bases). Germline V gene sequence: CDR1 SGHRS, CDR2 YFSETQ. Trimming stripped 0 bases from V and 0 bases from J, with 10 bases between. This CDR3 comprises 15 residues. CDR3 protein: CASSLAGGLSYEQYF. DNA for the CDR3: TGCGCCAGCAGCTTGGCCGGGGGTCTCTCCTACGAGCAGTACTTC.